The rows below give T cell receptor beta chains drawn from one sample of a study of shared clonotypes between healthy human individuals. Libraries were prepared by immunoSEQ multiplex PCR; TCRdb keeps only in-frame clonotypes and omits some of them. The sample has some 2,000,000 clones, roughly 94% seen once. Material for sequencing was naive CD4+ T cells sorted from blood. These TCRs come from a man aged 18 to 35 in good health. CDR3s include the opening cysteine and the closing phenylalanine or tryptophan. D genes are given only for firm matches. The size entry is marked missing in some rows and otherwise reads once, few, many or a size class.

few | TRBJ2-2 | . | TRBV7-9 | TGTGCCAGCAGCCCCCTTGCTAAAACCGGGGAGCTGTTTTTT | CASSPLAKTGELFF
. | TRBJ2-5 | TRBD1 | TRBV6-4 | TGTGCCAGCAGTCGACAGGGTGGAGAGACCCAGTACTTC | CASSRQGGETQYF
. | TRBJ1-6 | . | TRBV6-6 | TGTGCCAGCAGCGTGACAGAGTATAATTCACCCCTCCACTTT | CASSVTEYNSPLHF
few | TRBJ1-5 | . | TRBV6-5 | TGTGCCAGCAAGACACACGATCAGCCCCAGCATTTT | CASKTHDQPQHF
. | TRBJ1-5 | . | TRBV11-2 | TGTGCCAGCAGCTTAGATCGTATAGGGACCAATCAGCCCCAGCATTTT | CASSLDRIGTNQPQHF
. | TRBJ1-2 | . | TRBV6-5 | TGTGCCAGCAGGCCCGAAGGAGGGCTCAACTATGGCTACACCTTC | CASRPEGGLNYGYTF
. | TRBJ2-1 | . | TRBV29-1 | TGCAGCGTATGGGCGGATCCCTACAATGAGCAGTTCTTC | CSVWADPYNEQFF
. | TRBJ2-7 | TRBD1 | TRBV27 | TGTGCCCGCTCCGGGACAGCTTCCTACGAGCAGTACTTC | CARSGTASYEQYF
. | TRBJ2-7 | . | TRBV5-1 | TGCGCCAGCAGCTTTACAGGAGATAGCTACGAGCAGTACTTC | CASSFTGDSYEQYF
. | TRBJ1-6 | . | TRBV6-1 | TGTGCCACCGGGACTGTTCTGTATAATTCACCCCTCCACTTT | CATGTVLYNSPLHF
few | TRBJ1-1 | . | TRBV10-3 | TGTGCCATCAGTGAGTCGGCGGGGAACACTGAAGCTTTCTTT | CAISESAGNTEAFF
. | TRBJ1-2 | . | TRBV18 | TGTGCCAGCTCACCAGACCCCGGAGGGGGCTACACCTTC | CASSPDPGGGYTF
. | TRBJ2-7 | TRBD2 | TRBV6-1 | TGTGCCAGCAGTGATGAGGGACTAGCGTCGTACGAGCAGTACTTC | CASSDEGLASYEQYF
. | TRBJ2-3 | . | TRBV10-3 | TGTGCCATCAGTCCGGGCGGCACAGATACGCAGTATTTT | CAISPGGTDTQYF
. | TRBJ2-2 | TRBD2 | TRBV7-2 | TGTGCCAGCAGCTTAGTGGGGACTAGCGGACGAAGAGGGGAGCTGTTTTTT | CASSLVGTSGRRGELFF
. | TRBJ2-7 | TRBD1 | TRBV6-1 | TGTGCCAGCAGCGCCCCTTGGACAGGGTGGGAGCAGTACTTC | CASSAPWTGWEQYF
. | TRBJ1-5 | . | TRBV10-2 | TGCGCCAGCAGTGTTCGACCAAGCAATCAGCCCCAGCATTTT | CASSVRPSNQPQHF
. | TRBJ1-6 | . | TRBV5-6 | TGTGCCAGCAGCTTGGGTCAGGGCTATAATTCACCCCTCCACTTT | CASSLGQGYNSPLHF
. | TRBJ1-1 | . | TRBV5-4 | TGTGCCAGCAGCTTGGGGGCCGGGAACACTGAAGCTTTCTTT | CASSLGAGNTEAFF
. | TRBJ1-3 | . | TRBV10-3 | TGTGCCATCAGGGGATTAGACTCTGGAAACACCATATATTTT | CAIRGLDSGNTIYF
. | TRBJ1-6 | . | TRBV5-6 | TGTGCCAGCAGCCCGACACGAACCTATAATTCACCCCTCCACTTT | CASSPTRTYNSPLHF
. | TRBJ2-7 | TRBD1 | TRBV28 | TGTGCCAGCAGTTCCGGGACAGTCTCCTACGAGCAGTACTTC | CASSSGTVSYEQYF
. | TRBJ1-6 | TRBD1 | TRBV28 | TGTGCCAGCACCAGGGGACAGGGTGGCTCCTATAATTCACCCCTCCACTTT | CASTRGQGGSYNSPLHF
. | TRBJ1-4 | . | TRBV27 | TGTGCCAGCAGTTTTACAGGCATTAATGAAAAACTGTTTTTT | CASSFTGINEKLFF
once | TRBJ1-6 | . | TRBV28 | TGTGCCAGCACCTCCTGGGGCTCCTATAATTCACCCCTCCACTTT | CASTSWGSYNSPLHF
. | TRBJ1-6 | . | TRBV6-5 | TGTGCCAGTAAGGCCCCGGAATATAATTCACCCCTCCACTTT | CASKAPEYNSPLHF
. | TRBJ2-2 | TRBD2 | TRBV5-4 | TGTGCCAGCAGCTCGGCCGGGAGGCGTGACACCGGGGAGCTGTTTTTT | CASSSAGRRDTGELFF
. | TRBJ1-1 | . | TRBV19 | TGTGCCAGTACCTCCGGTGGGGTTGAGACTGAAGCTTTCTTT | CASTSGGVETEAFF
. | TRBJ2-7 | TRBD1 | TRBV6-5 | TGTGCCAGCAGCCCACAGGGGGATCCTTACGAGCAGTACTTC | CASSPQGDPYEQYF
. | TRBJ1-6 | . | TRBV30 | TGTGCCTGGAGTATAACGAGCTCCTATAATTCACCCCTCCACTTT | CAWSITSSYNSPLHF
. | TRBJ1-3 | . | TRBV5-1 | TGCGCCAGCACCCCCGGGGGGACACTCTCTGGAAACACCATATATTTT | CASTPGGTLSGNTIYF
once | TRBJ2-7 | TRBD1 | TRBV7-8 | TGTGCCAGCAGCCGCCCGGCAGGGGGCGTATTTTACGAGCAGTACTTC | CASSRPAGGVFYEQYF
once | TRBJ1-5 | . | TRBV7-9 | TGTGCCAGCAGCTTCGGAGGGATTCAGCCCCAGCATTTT | CASSFGGIQPQHF
. | TRBJ1-2 | . | TRBV6-5 | TGTGCCAGCAGAGATTGGACTTCCGGCTACACCTTC | CASRDWTSGYTF
. | TRBJ2-5 | . | TRBV25-1 | TGTGCCAGCAGTGCGCCCCAATTGGTCGCGGAGACCCAGTACTTC | CASSAPQLVAETQYF
few | TRBJ2-3 | . | TRBV20-1 | TGCAGTGCTAGAGGGGATACGCAGTATTTT | CSARGDTQYF
. | TRBJ2-7 | . | TRBV6-6 | TGTGCCAGCAGTCAAATTATGAGTTCCTACGAGCAGTACTTC | CASSQIMSSYEQYF
once | TRBJ2-1 | . | TRBV10-1 | TGCGCCAGCAGCGCTCCACCCAATGAGCAGTTCTTC | CASSAPPNEQFF
. | TRBJ1-1 | TRBD1 | TRBV7-9 | TGTGCCAGCAGCTTAAGGGGAGCGGACAGGATGAGAAACACTGAAGCTTTCTTT | CASSLRGADRMRNTEAFF
. | TRBJ2-5 | TRBD2 | TRBV5-1 | TGCGCCAGCAGCTTGGGACTAGCAAAGGGCCTCGAAGAGACCCAGTACTTC | CASSLGLAKGLEETQYF
. | TRBJ1-2 | . | TRBV28 | TGTGCCAGCACACCCGGGAACTATGGCTACACCTTC | CASTPGNYGYTF
. | TRBJ2-6 | . | TRBV27 | TGTGCCAGCAGCCTCGAGGGCAGGGTCTCTGGGGCCAACGTCCTGACTTTC | CASSLEGRVSGANVLTF
. | TRBJ2-7 | TRBD1 | TRBV5-1 | TGCGCCAGCAGCCCAGGGACAGGATCGTCCTACGAGCAGTACTTC | CASSPGTGSSYEQYF